Below, 15 T cell receptor beta chains from the same sample are listed, as sequenced in a study of long-term antiretroviral therapy in people with HIV. Samples were assayed with immunoSEQ v3.0 at survey level. Only in-frame clones appear in the TCRdb table, and some are missing; sequencing was by immunoSEQ multiplex PCR. The table includes around 9,800 clones, about 81% detected once. The sample here was unsorted PBMCs, taken 1.8 years after starting antiretroviral therapy. The source is a man aged 35 to 55 with HIV.

This clone occurred a few times. CDR3 nucleotides: TGTGCCAGCAGCTCTCGGACTAGCGGGAACTCTAATGAGCAGTTCTTC. Encoded protein: CASSSRTSGNSNEQFF. The chain combines TRBV7-9 with TRBJ2-1; TRBD2 agrees at 12 bases. Looked up from germline, CDR1 is SEHNR and CDR2 is FQNEAQ (reference sequence). Unmatched junction bases numbered 8, after V lost 4 bases and J lost 7 bases. CDR3 size: 16 residues.

This clone was detected a few times. The chain combines TRBV29-1 with TRBJ1-5; D gene uncertain. The germline V gene has CDR1 SQVTM and CDR2 ANQGSEA. Trimming removed 6 bases from V and 2 bases from J, with 8 bases in between. This CDR3 region has 12 residues. For the CDR3, the DNA is TGCAGCGTCAAAGAGGGCAATCAGCCCCAGCATTTT. It specifies CSVKEGNQPQHF.

This clone is medium-sized by share. As DNA, the CDR3 is TGTGCCAGTAGTATGGGGGGCTCCTACAATGAGCAGTTCTTC. As protein: CASSMGGSYNEQFF. The chain links TRBV19 to TRBJ2-1, with TRBD2 as a possible D gene (6 bases). The germline CDR1 and CDR2 sequences are LNHDA and SQIVND (reference sequence). There are 14 residues in the CDR3. V dropped 3 bases and J dropped 0 bases, with 6 bases sitting between them.

The sample holds a few counts of this clone. The V call is TRBV18, the J call TRBJ1-4; perhaps TRBD1 as D (5 bases). The CDR3 is 16 amino acids. Germline V CDR1 and CDR2: KGHSH, LQKENI. The V gene lost 6 bases and the J gene lost 7 bases, with 21 bases spanning the gap. The CDR3 nucleotides are TGTGCCAGCTCCCTGACAGTTCCCCCTGAAGGTGAAAAACTGTTTTTT. Protein sequence: CASSLTVPPEGEKLFF.

The chain has TRBV28 and TRBJ1-1; D is perhaps TRBD1 (6 bases). Germline V gene sequence: CDR1 MDHEN, CDR2 SYDVKM. The CDR3 runs to 15 residues. The V gene lost 7 bases and the J gene lost 5 bases, with 20 bases spanning the gap. In DNA, the CDR3 is TGTGCCAGCATTCCCGAGGGGGGGTATGGGACTGAAGCTTTCTTT. It is translated as CASIPEGGYGTEAFF.

By sample share, this clone is medium-sized. The rearrangement links TRBV29-1 to TRBJ2-7, with 8 bases matching TRBD2. The germline V gene encodes CDR1 SQVTM and CDR2 ANQGSEA. The CDR3 consists of 12 residues. V shed 3 bases, J shed 4 bases, and the junction held 2 bases outside the gene matches. CDR3 loop: CSVESGSYEQYF. The CDR3 DNA is TGCAGCGTTGAGAGCGGGAGTTACGAGCAGTACTTC.

The chain joins TRBV27 to TRBJ2-7; no definite D call. Trimming shortened V by 4 bases and J by 1 base, and 2 bases separated the two germline ends. The germline CDR1 and CDR2 sequences are MNHEY and SMNVEV (reference sequence). This CDR3 contains 11 residues. The CDR3 DNA reads TGTGCCAGCAGTTCATCCTACGAGCAGTACTTC. This gives the protein CASSSSYEQYF.

V and J are TRBV5-1 and TRBJ1-4, with 7 bases fitting TRBD1. The CDR3 runs 15 residues. Germline V CDR1 and CDR2: SGHRS, YFSETQ. J gave up 4 bases and V 2 bases, and 5 bases lay outside the gene matches. The CDR3 nucleotides read TGCGCCAGCAGCTTTCAGACAGGGTTTAATGAAAAACTGTTTTTT. This encodes CASSFQTGFNEKLFF. The full variable domain, in which reference TRBV5-1 and TRBJ1-4 provide the parts outside the CDR3, is KAGVTQTPRYLIKTRGQQVTLSCSPISGHRSVSWYQQTPGQGLQFLFEYFSETQRNKGNFPGRFSGRQFSNSRSEMNVSTLELGDSALYLCASSFQTGFNEKLFFGSGTQLSVL.

The chain is built from TRBV4-3 and TRBJ1-4; the match to TRBD1 covers 8 bases. The germline gives CDR1 LGHNA, CDR2 YSLEER. The length of the CDR3 is 17 residues. V was clipped by 0 bases and J by 2 bases; unmatched bases: 5. This CDR3 is CASSQDPGGYTNEKLFF. Here the CDR3 DNA reads TGCGCCAGCAGCCAAGATCCAGGGGGCTATACTAATGAAAAACTGTTTTTT.

CDR3: CASSLTGGFEDTQYF. The CDR3 DNA follows: TGTGCCAGCAGCTTGACAGGGGGCTTTGAAGATACGCAGTATTTT. The V and J genes are TRBV11-3 and TRBJ2-3, with 10 bases aligning to TRBD1. In germline, CDR1 is SGHNT, CDR2 YENEEA. The length of the CDR3 is 15 residues. Trimming took 3 bases from V and 5 from J; bases not matched to a gene: 5.

The chain employs TRBV14 and TRBJ1-1; no definite D call. Trimming stripped 6 bases from V and 1 base from J, with 12 bases between. CDR1 and CDR2 (germline): SGHDN, FVKESK. This CDR3 has 14 amino acids. The DNA for the CDR3 is TGTGCCAGCAGTCTCAGGCCAGGGAACACTGAAGCTTTCTTT. The encoded protein is CASSLRPGNTEAFF.

The genes are TRBV30 and TRBJ2-3; D not resolved. Germline V gives CDR1 GTSNPN, CDR2 SVGIG (reference sequence). The CDR3 spans 12 residues. Trimming left V 4 bases short and J 0 bases short, with 5 bases between. The CDR3 region is CAWKDSTDTQYF. The CDR3 nucleotides read TGTGCCTGGAAAGATAGCACAGATACGCAGTATTTT.

The chain carries TRBV10-3 and TRBJ1-5; TRBD1 aligns across 8 bases. The CDR3 length is 14 residues. Germline V gives CDR1 ENHRY, CDR2 SYGVKD. The ends lost 5 bases at V and 3 bases at J; junction bases unmatched: 3. The chain's CDR3 is CAISPDRANQPQHF. CDR3 bases: TGTGCCATCAGTCCGGACAGGGCCAATCAGCCCCAGCATTTT.

The chain joins TRBV4-1 to TRBJ2-2, with D possibly being TRBD1 or TRBD2 (7 bases each). The germline gives CDR1 MGHRA, CDR2 YSYEKL. Deletions cut 0 bases from V and 5 bases from J, with 16 bases between. This CDR3 region has 17 residues. The CDR3 sequence: CASSQDQGGPGTGELFF. DNA of the CDR3: TGCGCCAGCAGCCAAGACCAGGGGGGGCCGGGAACCGGGGAGCTGTTTTTT.

This clone occurred a few times. This chain uses TRBV7-2 with TRBJ2-7; TRBD2 matches at 11 bases. V shed 7 bases, J shed 1 base, and the junction held 3 bases outside the gene matches. Germline CDR1 SGHTA, CDR2 FQGNSA. There are 14 residues in the CDR3. As DNA, the CDR3 is TGTGCCAGCACTTTAGCGGGAGGGTCCTACGAGCAGTACTTC. Translation gives CASTLAGGSYEQYF.